The 9 T cell receptor beta chains in this list originate from one sample, sequenced in a study of metastatic and nonmetastatic thyroid tumors. TCRdb re-clonotyped the PCR reads through MiXCR. The sample lists about 37,000 clones, around an eighth seen once, with more than 8% in the top ten. There were no patients who had received any treatment before thyroid surgery. Sequences were obtained from blood. All receptors come from a female donor with papillary thyroid cancer or a benign thyroid nodule (not recorded which). Some clones in this sample may be carry-over from other donors' samples.

There are many counts of this clone. V usage is TRBV2 and J usage is TRBJ2-7; TRBD2 aligns across 8 bases. This CDR3 region has 14 residues. Looked up from germline, CDR1 is SNHLY and CDR2 is FYNNEI. V was clipped by 3 bases and J by 6 bases; unmatched bases: 7. Here the CDR3 DNA reads TGTGCCAGCAGTGATACCGGGAGGGAGTCCGAGCAGTACTTC. Translating it yields CASSDTGRESEQYF.

This clone has at least ten counts. Its ends do not fully match the called genes, so a read error is possible. Other nucleotide sequences in the sample specify the same CDR3. This sequence joins TRBV14 and TRBJ1-2; D not certain. The CDR3 extends over 13 amino acids. CDR1 and CDR2 from the germline V gene are SGHDN and FVKESK. CDR3 sequence (DNA): TGTGCCAGCAGCCAATCCGGGTGGAATGGCTATACCTTC. Its translation is CASSQSGWNGYTF.

Ten or more counts support this clone. The chain combines TRBV5-1 with TRBJ2-3; 7 nucleotides agree with TRBD2. Trimming at V came to 4 bases and at J to 5 bases, leaving 7 bases not matched to a gene. CDR1 and CDR2 from the germline V gene are SGHRS and YFSETQ. The CDR3 length is 14 residues. CDR3 in amino acids: CASSREGRGDTQYF. For the CDR3, the DNA is TGCGCCAGCAGCAGGGAGGGCCGGGGAGATACGCAGTATTTT.

The sample holds one count of this clone. The chain recombines TRBV20-1 with TRBJ1-5, with 9 nucleotides matching TRBD1. CDR1 and CDR2 from the germline V gene are DFQATT and SNEGSKA (reference sequence). V shed 6 bases, J shed 7 bases, and the junction held 7 bases outside the gene matches. The CDR3 is made up of 13 amino acids. The CDR3 DNA reads as TGCAGTGCGGACCGGACAGGGGAGCAGCCCCAGCATTTT. It codes for CSADRTGEQPQHF.

In this sample, this clone turned up a few times. J is TRBJ2-1 and V is TRBV6-5; no clear D. The V gene's germline CDR1 is MNHEY and CDR2 SVGAGI. Trimming removed 0 bases at V and 13 bases at J, with 10 bases between. This CDR3 contains 12 residues. The CDR3 here is CASSYSGWHQFF. In DNA form, the CDR3 reads TGTGCCAGCAGTTACTCAGGGTGGCATCAGTTCTTC.

In its sample, this clone was seen a few times. The chain uses TRBV6-2 or TRBV6-3 and TRBJ2-7; TRBD2 agrees at 14 bases. V lost 2 bases, J lost 10 bases, and 22 bases stayed unmatched. CDR3 length: 20 amino acids. Germline assignment: CDR1 MNHEY and CDR2 SVGEGT. CDR3 amino acids: CASSYPSTSGRAIVRGDQYF. CDR3 nucleotides: TGTGCCAGCAGTTACCCCTCGACTAGCGGGAGGGCCATTGTTCGAGGCGATCAGTACTTC.

There are a few counts of this clone. The conserved final phenylalanine or tryptophan is absent from the CDR3, which likely points to a read error. CDR3 DNA: TGTGCCAGCAGTCAGCGACAGCTCTGGGACACTGAAGCTTTCCTT. Translation: CASSQRQLWDTEAFL. The rearrangement uses TRBV28 and TRBJ1-1, with a weak D call TRBD1 (5 bases). V dropped 5 bases and J dropped 3 bases, with 16 bases sitting between them. Germline V gene lookup returns CDR1 MDHEN and CDR2 SYDVKM. The CDR3 runs to 15 residues.

This clone was counted at least ten times. For the CDR3, the DNA is TGTGCCAGCAGCTTAATAGGGAGACAGTTAACTGAAGCTTTCTTT. It encodes CASSLIGRQLTEAFF. The V and J genes are TRBV7-9 and TRBJ1-1, with D possibly TRBD1 on 5 matching bases. The CDR3 is 15 residues long. CDR1 and CDR2 (germline): SEHNR, FQNEAQ (reference sequence). V was shortened by 2 bases and J by 5 bases, with 15 bases between the two germline ends.

Concerning this clone: This could be a read error, since a much larger clone is one nucleotide away. The gene calls are TRBV29-1 and TRBJ2-3; D not resolved. The CDR3 contains 13 residues. CDR1 is SQVTM and CDR2 is ANQGSEA in the germline V gene. V lost 5 bases and J 7 bases, leaving 16 bases between the germline ends. In DNA form, the CDR3 reads TGCAGCGTTTACAGCCAGGATAGAAATACGCAGTATTTT. Residues: CSVYSQDRNTQYF.